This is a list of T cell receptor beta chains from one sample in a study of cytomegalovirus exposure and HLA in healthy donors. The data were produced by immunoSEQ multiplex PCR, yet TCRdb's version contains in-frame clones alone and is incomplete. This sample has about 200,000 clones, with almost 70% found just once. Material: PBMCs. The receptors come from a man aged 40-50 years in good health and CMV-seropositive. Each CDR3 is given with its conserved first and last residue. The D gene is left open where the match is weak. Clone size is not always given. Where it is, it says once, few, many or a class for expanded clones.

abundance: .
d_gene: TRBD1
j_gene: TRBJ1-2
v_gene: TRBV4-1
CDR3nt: TGCGCCAGCAGCCAAGCCGGACAGGGGGGCTACACCTTC
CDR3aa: CASSQAGQGGYTF

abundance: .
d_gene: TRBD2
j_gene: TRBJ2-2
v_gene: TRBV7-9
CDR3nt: TGTGCCAGCAGCTTCCTAGCGGCGAACACCGGGGAGCTGTTTTTT
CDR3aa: CASSFLAANTGELFF

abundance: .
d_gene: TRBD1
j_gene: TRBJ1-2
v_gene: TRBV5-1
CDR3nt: TGCGCCAGCAGCCGCCTACAGGGGGCTAACTATGGCTACACCTTC
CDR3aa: CASSRLQGANYGYTF

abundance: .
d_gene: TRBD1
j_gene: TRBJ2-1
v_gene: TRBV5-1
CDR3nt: TGCGCCAGCAGCTTAGGGACAGGGGTGGATGAGCAGTTCTTC
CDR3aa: CASSLGTGVDEQFF

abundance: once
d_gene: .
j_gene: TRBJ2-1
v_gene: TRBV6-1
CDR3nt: TGTGCCAGCAGTGAAATAAACAGGCAGTTCTTC
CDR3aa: CASSEINRQFF

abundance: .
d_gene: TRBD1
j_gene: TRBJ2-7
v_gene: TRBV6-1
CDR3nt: TGTGCCAGCAGTATGGACAGGGGGACCTACGAGCAGTACTTC
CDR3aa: CASSMDRGTYEQYF

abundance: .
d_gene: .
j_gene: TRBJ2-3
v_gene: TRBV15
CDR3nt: TGTGCCACCAGCAAAGCTAGCACAGATACGCAGTATTTT
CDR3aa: CATSKASTDTQYF

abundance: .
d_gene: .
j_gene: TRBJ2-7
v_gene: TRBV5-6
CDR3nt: TGTGCCAGCAGCTTGGGATTGAGGGTCACGTCCGAGCAGTACTTC
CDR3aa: CASSLGLRVTSEQYF

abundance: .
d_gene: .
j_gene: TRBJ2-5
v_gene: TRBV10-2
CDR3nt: TGCGCCAGCAGTGAAGGCAGGGTCAGGCAAGAGACCCAGTACTTC
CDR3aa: CASSEGRVRQETQYF

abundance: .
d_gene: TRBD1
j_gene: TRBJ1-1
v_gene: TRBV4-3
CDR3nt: TGCGCCAGCAGCCCGGACAGGGGTGAGTTGGCCCCTGAAGCTTTCTTT
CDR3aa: CASSPDRGELAPEAFF

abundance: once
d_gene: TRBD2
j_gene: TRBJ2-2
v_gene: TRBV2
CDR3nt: TGTGCCAGCAAAGGACTAGCGAGGAACACCGGGGAGCTGTTTTTT
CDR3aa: CASKGLARNTGELFF

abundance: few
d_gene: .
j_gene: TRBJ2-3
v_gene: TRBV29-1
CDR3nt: TGCAGCGTTGAAGATCCCCACACACGGCAGGGTGTCCCAGATACGCAGTATTTT
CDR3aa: CSVEDPHTRQGVPDTQYF

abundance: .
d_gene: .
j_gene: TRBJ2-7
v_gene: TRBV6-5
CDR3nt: TGTGCCAGCAGTTACTCACCGGGTCTTATACACGAGCAGTACTTC
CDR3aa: CASSYSPGLIHEQYF

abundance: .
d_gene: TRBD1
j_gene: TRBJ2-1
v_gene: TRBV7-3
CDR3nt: TGTGCCAGCACCCAACAGGGGAATGAGCAGTTCTTC
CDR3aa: CASTQQGNEQFF

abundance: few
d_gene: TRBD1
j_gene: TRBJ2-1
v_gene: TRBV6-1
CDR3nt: TGTGCCAGCAGTAAAACGGGACAGCCCCGCAATGAGCAGTTCTTC
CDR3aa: CASSKTGQPRNEQFF

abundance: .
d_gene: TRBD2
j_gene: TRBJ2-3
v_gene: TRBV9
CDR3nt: TGTGCCAGCAGCGTAATGGGGGGGGTCACAGATACGCAGTATTTT
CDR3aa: CASSVMGGVTDTQYF

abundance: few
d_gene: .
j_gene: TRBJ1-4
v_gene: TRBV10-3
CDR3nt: TGTGCCATCAGTGAGTCTAATTCCTTACAGGGAGATAATGAAAAACTGTTTTTT
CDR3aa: CAISESNSLQGDNEKLFF

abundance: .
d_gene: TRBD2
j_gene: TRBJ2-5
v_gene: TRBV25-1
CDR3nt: TGTGCCAGCAGTGTAAGCGGGGACCAAGAGACCCAGTACTTC
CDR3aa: CASSVSGDQETQYF

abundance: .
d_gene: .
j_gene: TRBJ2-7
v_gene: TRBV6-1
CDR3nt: TGTGCCAGCAGTGAAACCTACCCTGGGACTCCGATCTCCTACGAGCAGTACTTC
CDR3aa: CASSETYPGTPISYEQYF

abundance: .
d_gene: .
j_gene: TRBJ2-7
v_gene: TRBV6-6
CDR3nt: TGTGCCAGCAGCTCCAAACACAGAGCCTACGAGCAGTACTTC
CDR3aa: CASSSKHRAYEQYF

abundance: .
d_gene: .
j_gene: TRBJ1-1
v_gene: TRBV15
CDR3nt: TGTGCCACCAGCAGAGATTGGAGCGGCTTGAACACTGAAGCTTTCTTT
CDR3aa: CATSRDWSGLNTEAFF

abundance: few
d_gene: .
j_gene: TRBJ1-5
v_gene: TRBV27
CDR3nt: TGTGCCAGCAGTTTGGGGCGGGGAGGTCAGCCCCAGCATTTT
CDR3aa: CASSLGRGGQPQHF

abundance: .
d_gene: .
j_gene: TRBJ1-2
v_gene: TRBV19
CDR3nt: TGTGCCAGTTCGAGGGCGGGGAACTATGGCTACACCTTC
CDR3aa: CASSRAGNYGYTF

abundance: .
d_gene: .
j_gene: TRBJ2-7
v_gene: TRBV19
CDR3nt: TGTGCCAGTAGCCCTCAGCGCGGAGGCTCCTACGAGCAGTACTTC
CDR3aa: CASSPQRGGSYEQYF

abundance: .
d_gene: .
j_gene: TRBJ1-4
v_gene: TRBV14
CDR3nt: TGTGCCAGCAGCCAATCGGGACTCAAACTGTTTTTT
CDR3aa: CASSQSGLKLFF

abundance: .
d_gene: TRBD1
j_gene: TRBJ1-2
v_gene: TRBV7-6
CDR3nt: TGTGCCAGCAGCTTAGCGGTTGGAGGGACAGGGCCCTCAGGGGACTATGGCTACACCTTC
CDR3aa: CASSLAVGGTGPSGDYGYTF

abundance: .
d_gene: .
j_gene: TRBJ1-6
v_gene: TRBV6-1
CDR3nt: TGTGCCAGCCGAGGGGGGGGCCAGAATAATTCACCCCTCCACTTT
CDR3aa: CASRGGGQNNSPLHF

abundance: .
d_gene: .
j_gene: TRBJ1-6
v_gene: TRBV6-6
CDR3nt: TGTGCCAGCAGGGGAGGCTATAATTCACCCCTCCACTTT
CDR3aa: CASRGGYNSPLHF

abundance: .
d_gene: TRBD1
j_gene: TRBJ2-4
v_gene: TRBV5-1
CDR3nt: TGCGCCAGCAAGGCTCAGGGGACAGGGGACAACATTCAGTACTTC
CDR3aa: CASKAQGTGDNIQYF

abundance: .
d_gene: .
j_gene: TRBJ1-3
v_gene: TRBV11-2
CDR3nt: TGTGCCAGCAGCTTAGATCCCACTCCTGGAAACACCATATATTTT
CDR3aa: CASSLDPTPGNTIYF

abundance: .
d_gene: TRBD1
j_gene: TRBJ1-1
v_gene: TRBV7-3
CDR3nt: TGTGCCAGCAGCCGACAGGGGAGCACTGAAGCTTTCTTT
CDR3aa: CASSRQGSTEAFF

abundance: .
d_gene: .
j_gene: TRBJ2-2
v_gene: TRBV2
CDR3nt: TGTGCCAGCAGTGGGGTAGCGGCCGGCGGGGAGCTGTTTTTT
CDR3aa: CASSGVAAGGELFF

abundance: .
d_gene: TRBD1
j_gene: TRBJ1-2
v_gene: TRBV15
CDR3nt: TGTGCCACCAGCAGGGCCAGAGGTACAGGGGGCTATGGCTACACCTTC
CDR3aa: CATSRARGTGGYGYTF

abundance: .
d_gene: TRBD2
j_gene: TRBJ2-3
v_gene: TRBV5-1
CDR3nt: TGCGCCAGCAGCCGGCGGGGACTACTGACAGATACGCAGTATTTT
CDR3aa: CASSRRGLLTDTQYF

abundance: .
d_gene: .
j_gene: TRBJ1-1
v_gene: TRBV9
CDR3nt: TGTGCCAGCAGCAAGGGGTCGGGAGGGAGGACTGAAGCTTTCTTT
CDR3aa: CASSKGSGGRTEAFF

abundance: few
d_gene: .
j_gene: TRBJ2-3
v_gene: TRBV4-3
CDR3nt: TGCGCCAGCAGCCAAGCGTTCGAGTCAGGGGACAGCACAGATACGCAGTATTTT
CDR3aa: CASSQAFESGDSTDTQYF